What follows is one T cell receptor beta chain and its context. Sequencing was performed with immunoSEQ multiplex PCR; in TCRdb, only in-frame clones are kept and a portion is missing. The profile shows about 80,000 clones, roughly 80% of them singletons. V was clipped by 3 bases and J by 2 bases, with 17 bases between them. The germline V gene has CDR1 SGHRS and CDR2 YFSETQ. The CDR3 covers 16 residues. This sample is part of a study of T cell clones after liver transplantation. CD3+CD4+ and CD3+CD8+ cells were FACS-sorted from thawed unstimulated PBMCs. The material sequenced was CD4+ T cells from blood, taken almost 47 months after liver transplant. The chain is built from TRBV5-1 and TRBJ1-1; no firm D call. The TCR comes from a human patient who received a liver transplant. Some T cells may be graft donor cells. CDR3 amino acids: CASSYLGRTSNTEAFF. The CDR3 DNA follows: TGCGCCAGCAGCTACTTGGGTCGGACGTCCAACACTGAAGCTTTCTTT.